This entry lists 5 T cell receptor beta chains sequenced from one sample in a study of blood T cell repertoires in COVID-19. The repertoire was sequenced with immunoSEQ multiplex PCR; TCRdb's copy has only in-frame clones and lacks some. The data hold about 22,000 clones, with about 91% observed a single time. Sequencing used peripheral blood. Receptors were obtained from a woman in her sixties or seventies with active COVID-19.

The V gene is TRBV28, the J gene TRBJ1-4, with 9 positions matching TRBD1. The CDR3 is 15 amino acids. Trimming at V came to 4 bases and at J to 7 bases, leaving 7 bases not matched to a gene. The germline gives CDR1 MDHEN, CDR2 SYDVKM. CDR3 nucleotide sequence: TGTGCCAGCAGTTCACCGGGACAGGGAGTTGAAAAACTGTTTTTT. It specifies CASSSPGQGVEKLFF.

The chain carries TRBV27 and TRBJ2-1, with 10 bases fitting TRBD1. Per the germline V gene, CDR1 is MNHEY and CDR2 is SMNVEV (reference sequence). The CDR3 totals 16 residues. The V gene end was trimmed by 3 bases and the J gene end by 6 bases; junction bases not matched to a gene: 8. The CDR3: CASSFPPGTGANEQFF. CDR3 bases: TGTGCCAGCAGTTTCCCCCCCGGGACAGGGGCCAATGAGCAGTTCTTC.

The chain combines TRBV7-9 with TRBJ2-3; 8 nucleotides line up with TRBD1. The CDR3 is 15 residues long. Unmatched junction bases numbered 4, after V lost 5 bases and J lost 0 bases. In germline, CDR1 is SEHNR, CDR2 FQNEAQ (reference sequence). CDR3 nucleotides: TGTGCCAGCAGCCCCTGGACAGGGAGCACAGATACGCAGTATTTT. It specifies CASSPWTGSTDTQYF.

In nucleotides, the CDR3 is TGTGCCAGCAGCTCTCGCAGCCAAGAGACCCAGTACTTC. Protein product: CASSSRSQETQYF. V is TRBV7-2 and J is TRBJ2-5; the D is unclear. Trimming pared 4 bases from V and 1 base from J, leaving 7 bases between. The length of the CDR3 is 13 residues. Germline assignment: CDR1 SGHTA and CDR2 FQGNSA. Drawing the rest from reference TRBV7-2 and TRBJ2-5, the complete variable domain is GAGVSQSPSNKVTEKGKDVELRCDPISGHTALYWYRQSLGQGLEFLIYFQGNSAPDKSGLPSDRFSAERTGGSVSTLTIQRTQQEDSAVYLCASSSRSQETQYFGPGTRLLVL.

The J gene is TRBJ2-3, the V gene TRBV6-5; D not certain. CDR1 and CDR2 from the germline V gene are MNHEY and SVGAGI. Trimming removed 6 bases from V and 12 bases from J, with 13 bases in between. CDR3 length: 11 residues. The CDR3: CASSYMGHQYF. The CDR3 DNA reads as TGTGCCAGCAGCTACATGGGCCACCAGTATTTT.